Presented here are 29 T cell receptor beta chains from one specimen sequenced in a study of CD8 T cells in ankylosing spondylitis. TCRdb re-analysed the 5' RACE reads in MiXCR, keeping a single row per CDR3 protein. This sample has 150,000 to 200,000 distinct CDR3 sequences, with around a tenth found just once. Sequencing was performed on blood, either unsorted or a sorted T cell fraction (not recorded which). The origin of the receptors is a male donor with ankylosing spondylitis or in good health (not recorded which).

There are many counts of this clonotype. The chain joins TRBV29-1 to TRBJ2-3; D is undetermined. Trimming removed 7 bases at V and 2 bases at J, with 13 bases between. In germline, CDR1 is SQVTM, CDR2 ANQGSEA. This CDR3 contains 13 residues. CDR3 loop: CSASVGNTDTQYF. CDR3 coding DNA: TGCAGCGCTAGTGTGGGGAACACAGATACGCAGTATTTT.

The sample holds many counts of this clonotype. The J gene is TRBJ2-2, the V gene TRBV27, with TRBD2 matching 9 bases. Germline CDR1 reads MNHEY; CDR2 reads SMNVEV (reference sequence). The length of the CDR3 is 17 residues. V lost 2 bases to trimming and J lost 4 bases; unmatched junction nucleotides: 8. The CDR3 DNA sequence: TGTGCCAGCAGTTTAGAAAGTCTAGCGGGACGCACCGGGGAGCTGTTTTTT. It is translated as CASSLESLAGRTGELFF.

V usage is TRBV12-3 or TRBV12-4 and J usage is TRBJ2-7; maybe TRBD2 (5 bases). Trimming pared 7 bases from V and 7 bases from J, leaving 20 bases between. The CDR3 extends over 14 amino acids. The CDR3 region has the DNA TGTGCCAGCACCCTGTCAGCAACCTCGGGGGAGCAGTACTTC. Encoded protein: CASTLSATSGEQYF.

This clonotype was seen many times. The J gene is TRBJ2-7, the V gene TRBV3-1; TRBD1 aligns across 7 bases. The V and J ends lost 0 bases and 10 bases, in that order; junction bases with no gene match: 12. The CDR3 runs 15 residues. Germline CDR1 is LGHDT and CDR2 is YNNKEL (reference sequence). The CDR3 sequence: CASSQDNRKGAHQYF. The CDR3 DNA follows: TGTGCCAGCAGCCAAGATAATCGGAAGGGGGCGCATCAGTACTTC.

This clonotype was picked up a small number of times. This chain uses TRBV7-9 with TRBJ1-2, with D possibly matching TRBD1 (5 bases). The V gene lost 2 bases and the J gene lost 4 bases, with 11 bases spanning the gap. Per the germline V gene, CDR1 is SEHNR and CDR2 is FQNEAQ (reference sequence). This CDR3 has 14 amino acids. CDR3 protein: CASSLSRDGYGYTF. CDR3 DNA sequence: TGTGCCAGCAGCTTAAGCCGGGACGGCTATGGCTACACCTTC.

This clonotype has just a few counts. The chain links TRBV28 to TRBJ1-5; 7 bases agree with TRBD1. The CDR3 is 16 residues long. Germline V lookup: CDR1 MDHEN, CDR2 SYDVKM. The V segment lost 3 bases and the J segment 1 base; nucleotides outside the gene matches: 6. This chain's CDR3 is CASSFWDRGSNQPQHF. In nucleotides, the CDR3 is TGTGCCAGCAGTTTTTGGGACAGAGGGAGCAATCAGCCCCAGCATTTT.

Remarks on this clonotype: At one boundary the junction diverges from the germline segment, which might be a read error. J is TRBJ1-1 and V is TRBV10-3; D possibly corresponds to TRBD1 (5 bases). Germline V gene sequence: CDR1 ENHRY, CDR2 SYGVKD. The length of the CDR3 is 16 residues. In DNA form, the CDR3 reads TGTGCCAGCAGTGAGAGACAGCCCGTGATGAACACTGAAGCTTTCTTT. It encodes CASSERQPVMNTEAFF.

The chain uses TRBV11-3 and TRBJ2-1, with 13 bases aligning to TRBD2. This CDR3 comprises 17 residues. Germline assignment: CDR1 SGHNT and CDR2 YENEEA. The ends lost 1 base at V and 6 bases at J; junction bases unmatched: 6. The CDR3 nucleotides are TGTGCCAGCAGCTTAGCCACGGGACTAGCGGGGCGCAATGAGCAGTTCTTC. Amino acids: CASSLATGLAGRNEQFF. The whole variable domain, filled in from reference TRBV11-3 and TRBJ2-1, reads EAGVVQSPRYKIIEKKQPVAFWCNPISGHNTLYWYLQNLGQGPELLIRYENEEAVDDSQLPKDRFSAERLKGVDSTLKIQPAELGDSAVYLCASSLATGLAGRNEQFFGPGTRLTVL.

Concerning this clonotype itself: A read error may produce the germline difference seen at one junction end. This rearrangement joins TRBV5-1 to TRBJ1-2; D call uncertain. The CDR3 has 13 residues. CDR1 is SGHRS, CDR2 YFSETQ, per germline. In DNA form, the CDR3 reads TGCGCCAGCAGCTTGGAGGATTGGAATGGCTGCACCTTC. Translating gives CASSLEDWNGCTF.

The chain combines TRBV12-3 or TRBV12-4 with TRBJ2-7; 12 positions agree with TRBD2. This CDR3 comprises 15 residues. Germline trimming cut 4 bases from V and 7 bases from J; bases unmatched to any gene: 8. CDR3 nucleotide sequence: TGTGCCAGCAGTTCCCTAGCGGGGGGGCTATTTGAGCAGTACTTC. Protein product: CASSSLAGGLFEQYF.

This clonotype came up many times. The chain employs TRBV5-1 and TRBJ2-3; D gene unclear. CDR1 is SGHRS, CDR2 YFSETQ, per germline. The CDR3 is 12 residues long. Trimming removed 0 bases from V and 6 bases from J, with 5 bases in between. This chain's CDR3 is CASSLDRDTQYF. The CDR3 coding sequence is TGCGCCAGCAGCTTGGATCGGGATACGCAGTATTTT. Full variable domain (outside the CDR3, taken from reference TRBV5-1 and TRBJ2-3): KAGVTQTPRYLIKTRGQQVTLSCSPISGHRSVSWYQQTPGQGLQFLFEYFSETQRNKGNFPGRFSGRQFSNSRSEMNVSTLELGDSALYLCASSLDRDTQYFGPGTRLTVL.

This clonotype was observed at least ten times. The chain couples TRBV6-5 to TRBJ2-7; D may be TRBD2 (6 bases). The CDR3 has 14 amino acids. Per germline, CDR1 MNHEY and CDR2 SVGAGI. Trimming took off 2 bases at V and 3 bases at J, with 11 bases between the two ends. The CDR3 DNA sequence: TGTGCCAGCAGTTACGTCGGGAGCGGCTACGAGCAGTACTTC. This gives the protein CASSYVGSGYEQYF.

The rearrangement uses TRBV5-1 and TRBJ2-1; 8 bases line up with TRBD2. The germline V gene has CDR1 SGHRS and CDR2 YFSETQ. The trim removed 9 bases at V and 6 bases at J, leaving 2 bases unmatched. The CDR3 has 11 residues. The CDR3 protein is CATGGGNEQFF. In DNA form, the CDR3 reads TGCGCCACCGGGGGGGGCAATGAGCAGTTCTTC. The complete variable domain, with remaining parts taken from reference TRBV5-1 and TRBJ2-1, reads KAGVTQTPRYLIKTRGQQVTLSCSPISGHRSVSWYQQTPGQGLQFLFEYFSETQRNKGNFPGRFSGRQFSNSRSEMNVSTLELGDSALYLCATGGGNEQFFGPGTRLTVL.

In this sample, this clonotype turned up a few times. The chain employs TRBV6-2 or TRBV6-3 and TRBJ1-5; D possibly corresponds to TRBD1 (6 bases). V lost 2 bases and J 10 bases, leaving 18 bases between the germline ends. The CDR3 totals 15 residues. Looked up from germline, CDR1 is MNHEY and CDR2 is SVGEGT. CDR3 loop: CASSYEGRGSDPQHF. CDR3 nucleotides: TGTGCCAGCAGTTACGAGGGCAGGGGATCGGATCCCCAGCATTTT.

This clonotype came up many times. J is TRBJ2-1 and V is TRBV4-1; D perhaps matches TRBD2 (6 bases). CDR1 MGHRA and CDR2 YSYEKL come from the germline V gene. The CDR3 runs to 14 residues. V was pared by 0 bases and J by 4 bases, with 7 bases between. The CDR3 DNA reads TGCGCCAGCAGCCAAGAGGGACTGTACAATGAGCAGTTCTTC. Translating gives CASSQEGLYNEQFF.

The genes are TRBV12-3 or TRBV12-4 and TRBJ2-5; D is unclear. V was shortened by 6 bases and J by 1 base, with 9 bases between the two germline ends. The CDR3 extends over 13 amino acids. CDR3 DNA sequence: TGTGCCAGCAGGGCCGACTTCCAAGAGACCCAGTACTTC. Its protein product is CASRADFQETQYF.

CDR3 sequence: CASSLVVVDGYTF. CDR3 sequence (DNA): TGTGCCAGCAGCTTAGTCGTAGTGGATGGCTACACCTTC. V usage is TRBV7-2 and J usage is TRBJ1-2, with D unclear. This CDR3 spans 13 amino acids. Trimming cost V 1 base and J 6 bases, with 9 bases left between them. Germline assignment: CDR1 SGHTA and CDR2 FQGNSA.

This clonotype was seen repeatedly, ten times or more. The rearrangement links TRBV29-1 to TRBJ2-3, with D perhaps TRBD2 (6 bases). V lost 8 bases to trimming and J lost 6 bases, with 9 bases between them. The CDR3 totals 10 residues. Germline V CDR1 and CDR2: SQVTM, ANQGSEA. The CDR3 region has the DNA TGCAGCTTCGGAGGGGATACGCAGTATTTT. Translation: CSFGGDTQYF.

This clonotype was counted many times. The chain couples TRBV9 to TRBJ2-1; D remains unclear. Germline CDR1 and CDR2: SGDLS and YYNGEE. The CDR3 extends over 13 amino acids. The V end lost 3 bases, the J end lost 3 bases, and 7 bases lay between the germline ends. CDR3 in DNA: TGTGCCAGCAGCGCCTCTCGCTACAATGAGCAGTTCTTC. Translating it yields CASSASRYNEQFF. The whole variable domain, filled in from reference TRBV9 and TRBJ2-1, reads DSGVTQTPKHLITATGQRVTLRCSPRSGDLSVYWYQQSLDQGLQFLIQYYNGEERAKGNILERFSAQQFPDLHSELNLSSLELGDSALYFCASSASRYNEQFFGPGTRLTVL.

This clonotype showed up just a few times. The V call is TRBV5-5, the J call TRBJ2-7; 7 bases agree with TRBD1. CDR1 and CDR2 from the germline V gene are SGHKS and YYEKEE (reference sequence). The CDR3 covers 15 residues. V was clipped by 1 base and J by 1 base; unmatched bases: 5. CDR3: CASSLSGQSSYEQYF. In DNA, the CDR3 is TGTGCCAGCAGCTTGTCGGGACAGAGTTCCTACGAGCAGTACTTC.

This clonotype was counted between two and nine times. The chain uses TRBV5-1 and TRBJ1-2, with 7 bases lining up with TRBD1. Germline assignment: CDR1 SGHRS and CDR2 YFSETQ. J was trimmed by 0 bases and V by 4 bases; bases with no gene match: 9. The CDR3 has 16 amino acids. CDR3 protein: CASSPGQLGTNYGYTF. The DNA of the CDR3 is TGCGCCAGCAGCCCGGGACAGTTGGGTACTAACTATGGCTACACCTTC.

There are a few counts of this clonotype. The V gene is TRBV21-1, the J gene TRBJ1-5. TRBV21-1 is tagged as a pseudogene. This CDR3 region has 16 residues. The CDR3 is CASSTPGKGPNQPQHF. The CDR3 DNA reads as TGTGCCAGCAGCACCCCTGGGAAGGGCCCCAATCAGCCCCAGCATTTT.

CDR3 in amino acids: CASSSYRTNTGELFF. The DNA for the CDR3 is TGTGCCAGCAGTTCATACAGGACGAACACCGGGGAGCTGTTTTTT. The chain has TRBV6-5 and TRBJ2-2; weak D call: TRBD1 (5 bases). The CDR3 runs to 15 residues. V lost 4 bases to trimming and J lost 0 bases, with 9 bases between them. Germline V gene lookup returns CDR1 MNHEY and CDR2 SVGAGI.

The chain combines TRBV27 with TRBJ2-5; weak D call: TRBD2 (6 bases). Trimming pared 4 bases from V and 5 bases from J, leaving 17 bases between. The CDR3 is 15 amino acids. Germline CDR1 and CDR2: MNHEY and SMNVEV (reference sequence). CDR3 sequence reads: CASSWDGAAGETQYF. The DNA of the CDR3 is TGTGCCAGCAGTTGGGACGGCGCCGCGGGGGAGACCCAGTACTTC.

This chain's CDR3 is CASGLVRTELNTEAFF. The DNA for the CDR3 is TGTGCTAGTGGTTTGGTCCGGACGGAGTTGAACACTGAAGCTTTCTTT. The chain recombines TRBV12-5 with TRBJ1-1; D unresolved. V was clipped by 0 bases and J by 0 bases, with 11 bases between them. This CDR3 comprises 16 residues. The V gene's germline CDR1 is LGHNT and CDR2 FRNRAP.

This clonotype was recorded at least ten times. This chain connects TRBV29-1 to TRBJ2-7; 7 bases line up with TRBD1. The CDR3 has 13 amino acids. V lost 6 bases to trimming and J lost 3 bases; unmatched junction nucleotides: 8. The V gene's germline CDR1 is SQVTM and CDR2 ANQGSEA. As DNA, the CDR3 is TGCAGCGTGCAGGCAGGGGGAAGCTACGAGCAGTACTTC. Its translation is CSVQAGGSYEQYF.

This clonotype was observed at least ten times. V is TRBV19 and J is TRBJ1-5; D is ambiguous. There are 14 residues in the CDR3. Germline lookup yields CDR1 LNHDA and CDR2 SQIVND (reference sequence). V lost 10 bases and J 4 bases, leaving 17 bases between the germline ends. This chain's CDR3 is CATSVLVGNQPQHF. CDR3 nucleotide sequence: TGTGCCACTTCAGTCCTTGTTGGGAATCAGCCCCAGCATTTT.

This clonotype was counted at least ten times. This sequence joins TRBV29-1 and TRBJ2-1, with 8 bases matching TRBD1. There are 14 residues in the CDR3. Per germline, CDR1 SQVTM and CDR2 ANQGSEA. The V segment lost 4 bases and the J segment 4 bases; nucleotides outside the gene matches: 6. The CDR3 coding sequence is TGCAGCGTTGGGCCGGACAGGGCTTACAATGAGCAGTTCTTC. Protein product: CSVGPDRAYNEQFF.

The chain recombines TRBV28 with TRBJ2-1; D is undetermined. The V and J ends lost 5 bases and 5 bases respectively, with 19 bases between them. Germline assignment: CDR1 MDHEN and CDR2 SYDVKM. The CDR3 loop spans 16 amino acids. DNA for the CDR3: TGTGCCAGCAGTACCCCTGTAGTGGGAAGGAACAATGAGCAGTTCTTC. Translated: CASSTPVVGRNNEQFF. The complete variable domain, with remaining parts taken from reference TRBV28 and TRBJ2-1, reads DVKVTQSSRYLVKRTGEKVFLECVQDMDHENMFWYRQDPGLGLRLIYFSYDVKMKEKGDIPEGYSVSREKKERFSLILESASTNQTSMYLCASSTPVVGRNNEQFFGPGTRLTVL.